This T cell receptor (beta chain) was captured by sequencing in a study of blood T cell repertoires in COVID-19 (dated by TCRdb to about 2020). Looking at the study overall: Samples from collaborators originated in the United States, Italy and Spain and spanned both the acute and convalescent phases of COVID-19. The material from the prospective study consisted of cDNA or gDNA derived from T cells, B-cell-depleted T cells, or PBMCs. The dataset comprised deeply sampled blood TCRbeta repertoires from subjects exposed to, actively infected with, or recovered from COVID-19. The repertoires were made available in a free public database intended to serve as a resource for research on the immune response to SARS-CoV-2. The samples were drawn from two sources: the first 160 participants of the ongoing ImmuneRACE study, and fewer than 1,500 subjects contributed by 6 global collaborators. A de-identified subject ID, COVID-19 status, age in years and sex were almost always included in the sample metadata. Where HLA class I and class II types were available, the types were taken from metadata supplied by the sample provider, not from assay-based typing.

Participants in the prospective study were enrolled through a virtual design, were aged about 18 to 89 years, and lived in approximately 25 United States geographic areas. In the prospective study, cohorts were assigned on the basis of participant-reported clinical history obtained from a screening survey and a study questionnaire. Recovered participants in ImmuneRACE Cohort 3 were defined as having two consecutive negative NP/OP PCR tests, clearance from a healthcare professional, or resolution of symptoms. In the prospective study, whole blood, serum and a nasopharyngeal or oropharyngeal swab were collected from each participant by mobile phlebotomists. Prospective study participants could optionally give additional blood draws and questionnaires over an approximately 2-month period. Prospective study blood samples were shipped either frozen or at room temperature before DNA extraction. About this clone itself: Its antigen remains unidentified. Base quality data are lacking; no much larger clone is found one base away.

TCRbeta CDR3 regions were amplified from genomic DNA by means of the immunoSEQ Assay, a bias-controlled multiplex PCR. In the authors' own workflow: The number of nucleated cells in each sample was estimated by amplification of reference gene primers within the assay. To quantify the absolute abundance of each unique TCRbeta CDR3 rearrangement, sequence reads were collapsed and filtered. For each sample, productive Simpson clonality was calculated as the square root of Simpson's diversity index over productive rearrangements. In TCRdb, the immuneACCESS table is reduced to in-frame sequences with V and J assigned. These tables do not hold every clone; where another copy was compared, an unresolved V gene accounts for under half, and the others remain unexplained. V and J calls and clone size come straight from that table; D and trimming were deduced from the DNA. A total of approximately 200,000 clones appear in this sample, 85% of them only once. The ten most abundant clones make up over 15% of the sample.

General study outcomes and caveats: The quantity of clinical and demographic metadata differed by source and by participant and was supplied without curation.

Relative to germline, V is 0 bases shorter and J is 7 bases shorter, with 4 bases between their ends. As encoded in the germline V gene, CDR1 is MGHRA while CDR2 is YSYEKL. The CDR3 starts with the cysteine, ends with the phenylalanine, and has 11 residues. Kept here is only the CDR3 DNA, which spans 33 bases and is read in frame from base 1. The sequencing sample was made of PBMCs or T cells enriched from blood (not recorded which). Rearrangement joined TRBV4-1 to TRBJ2-7, with the D gene call left open. This receptor was obtained from a man aged 35 to 55 who had recovered from COVID-19. The DNA reads as follows: TGCGCCAGCAGCCAAGATAATGAGCAGTACTTC. Its amino acids are CASSQDNEQYF.